One and the same sample provided the 8 T cell receptor beta chains below, sequenced in a study of early stage breast cancer tumors. Assay: immunoSEQ multiplex PCR; the TCRdb copy retains only in-frame clones and omits some. Of about 5,100 clones listed, almost 65% are singletons. Sequencing was performed on breast tumor tissue. The receptor source for this set is a person aged 50-59 years with breast cancer.

The chain recombines TRBV6-5 with TRBJ2-1, with D maybe TRBD2 (5 bases). CDR3 length: 15 amino acids. The V end lost 0 bases, the J end lost 7 bases, and 13 bases lay between the germline ends. The germline CDR1 and CDR2 sequences are MNHEY and SVGAGI. CDR3 DNA: TGTGCCAGCAGTTACTCGGCCGGTCGGGGAAATGAGCAGTTCTTC. Translating gives CASSYSAGRGNEQFF.

V is TRBV29-1 and J is TRBJ1-2, with a weak D call TRBD1 (5 bases). The CDR3 is 13 residues long. V lost 0 bases and J 4 bases, leaving 9 bases between the germline ends. Germline CDR1 and CDR2: SQVTM and ANQGSEA. CDR3 DNA: TGCAGCGTTGAAGATGGGACGAGCTATGGCTACACCTTC. Protein: CSVEDGTSYGYTF.

J is TRBJ2-1 and V is TRBV2; D is undetermined. Per germline, CDR1 SNHLY and CDR2 FYNNEI. The V end was cut by 7 bases, the J end by 2 bases, with 9 bases between. The CDR3 is made up of 13 amino acids. CDR3 sequence (DNA): TGTGCCAGCATGACGGAGACCTACAATGAGCAGTTCTTC. It is translated as CASMTETYNEQFF.

This rearrangement joins TRBV28 to TRBJ1-5; possibly TRBD1 for D (5 bases). The CDR3 has 14 residues. Trimming took 6 bases from V and 6 from J, leaving 15 bases between them. Germline CDR1 and CDR2: MDHEN and SYDVKM. The CDR3 DNA follows: TGTGCCAGCAGAGGGGCAACGAGGACTCAGCCCCAGCATTTT. Translation gives CASRGATRTQPQHF.

The rearrangement joins TRBV5-1 to TRBJ1-2; 7 bases are shared with TRBD1. The trim removed 0 bases at V and 6 bases at J, leaving 2 bases unmatched. The CDR3 sequence is 13 residues long. Per germline, CDR1 SGHRS and CDR2 YFSETQ. CDR3 sequence (DNA): TGCGCCAGCAGCTTGGGACAGGGAGATGGCTACACCTTC. This gives the protein CASSLGQGDGYTF.

A few counts support this clone. J is TRBJ2-1 and V is TRBV6-5, with no clear D. This CDR3 has 12 amino acids. CDR1 and CDR2 (germline): MNHEY, SVGAGI. V lost 2 bases to trimming and J lost 14 bases, with 13 bases between them. DNA for the CDR3: TGTGCCAGCAGTTACCGAGTGGGTCAGGAGTTCTTC. Translated, it gives CASSYRVGQEFF.

This clone was counted a single time. V usage is TRBV6-1 and J usage is TRBJ2-7; possibly TRBD1 for D (5 bases). V gave up 2 bases and J gave up 2 bases, with 10 bases separating them. This CDR3 spans 14 amino acids. CDR1 and CDR2 from the germline V gene are MNHNS and SASEGT. The DNA for the CDR3 is TGTGCCAGCAGTGAAATCAGGGTACCCTACGAGCAGTACTTC. It specifies CASSEIRVPYEQYF.

The J gene is TRBJ1-1, the V gene TRBV15, with D unresolved. The V and J ends lost 5 bases and 5 bases respectively, with 15 bases between them. CDR1 is LNHNV and CDR2 is YYDKDF in the germline V gene (reference sequence). The CDR3 sequence is 14 residues long. In nucleotides, the CDR3 is TGTGCCACCAGCGTGAGATCAGGTCTTACTGAAGCTTTCTTT. The encoded protein is CATSVRSGLTEAFF. The full variable domain, rest sourced from reference TRBV15 and TRBJ1-1, is DAMVIQNPRYQVTQFGKPVTLSCSQTLNHNVMYWYQQKSSQAPKLLFHYYDKDFNNEADTPDNFQSRRPNTSFCFLDIRSPGLGDTAMYLCATSVRSGLTEAFFGQGTRLTVV.